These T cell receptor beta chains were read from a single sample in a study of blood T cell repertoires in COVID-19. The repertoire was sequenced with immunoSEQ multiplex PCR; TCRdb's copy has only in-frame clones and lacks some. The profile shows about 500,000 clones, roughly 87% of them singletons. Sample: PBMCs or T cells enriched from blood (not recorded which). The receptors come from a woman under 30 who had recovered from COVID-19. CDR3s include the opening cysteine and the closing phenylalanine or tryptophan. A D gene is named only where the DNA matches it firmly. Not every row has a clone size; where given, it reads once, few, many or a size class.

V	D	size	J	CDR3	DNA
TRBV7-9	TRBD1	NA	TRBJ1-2	CASSPQPPGQGDGGYTF	TGTGCCAGCAGCCCCCAACCACCGGGACAGGGCGACGGGGGCTACACCTTC
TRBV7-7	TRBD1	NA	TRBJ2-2	CASSLRGGTANTGELFF	TGTGCTAGCAGCTTAAGGGGTGGGACAGCCAACACCGGGGAGCTGTTTTTT
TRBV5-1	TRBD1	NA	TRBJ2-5	CASSPQGAGETQYF	TGCGCCAGCAGCCCACAGGGGGCGGGAGAGACCCAGTACTTC
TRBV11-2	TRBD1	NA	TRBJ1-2	CASSFMGQANYGYTF	TGTGCCAGCAGCTTCATGGGACAGGCGAACTATGGCTACACCTTC
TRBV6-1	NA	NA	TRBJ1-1	CASSEGLGGTTEAFF	TGTGCCAGCAGTGAAGGGTTGGGGGGAACGACTGAAGCTTTCTTT
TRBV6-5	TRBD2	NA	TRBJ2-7	CASGGDGYEQYF	TGTGCCAGTGGGGGGGACGGCTACGAGCAGTACTTC
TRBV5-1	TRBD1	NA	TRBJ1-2	CASSFIGDRDKANYGYTF	TGCGCCAGCAGCTTTATTGGGGACAGGGACAAAGCTAACTATGGCTACACCTTC
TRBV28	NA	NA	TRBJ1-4	CASSFRAGGEKLFF	TGTGCCAGCAGTTTTCGGGCGGGCGGCGAAAAACTGTTTTTT
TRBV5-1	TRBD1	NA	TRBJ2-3	CASSLGTGDTQYF	TGCGCCAGCAGCTTGGGGACAGGGGATACGCAGTATTTT
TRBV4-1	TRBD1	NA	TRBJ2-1	CASSQRIELMDRGTNEQFF	TGCGCCAGCAGCCAACGTATAGAGCTTATGGACAGGGGAACGAATGAGCAGTTCTTC
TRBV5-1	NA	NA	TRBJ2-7	CASRFSSGAYEQYF	TGCGCCAGCCGATTTTCCTCAGGGGCCTACGAGCAGTACTTC
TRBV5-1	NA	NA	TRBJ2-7	CASSFARIRNEQYF	TGCGCCAGCAGCTTCGCCAGGATCAGGAACGAGCAGTACTTC
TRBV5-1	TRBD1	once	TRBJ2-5	CASSHGTGEETQYF	TGCGCCAGCAGCCACGGGACAGGGGAAGAGACCCAGTACTTC
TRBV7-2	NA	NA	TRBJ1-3	CASSLDNTENTIYF	TGTGCCAGCAGCTTGGACAACACGGAAAACACCATATATTTT
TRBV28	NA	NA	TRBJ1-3	CASSTPPGSGNTIYF	TGTGCCAGCAGCACTCCCCCGGGCTCTGGAAACACCATATATTTT
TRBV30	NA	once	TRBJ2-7	CAWSWDIYEQYF	TGTGCCTGGAGTTGGGACATTTACGAGCAGTACTTC
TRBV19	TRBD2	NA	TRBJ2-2	CASSLSGGADTGELFF	TGTGCCAGTAGTCTTAGCGGGGGGGCCGACACCGGGGAGCTGTTTTTT
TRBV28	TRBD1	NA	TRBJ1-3	CASSLGGQRNTIYF	TGTGCCAGCAGTTTAGGGGGACAGCGAAACACCATATATTTT
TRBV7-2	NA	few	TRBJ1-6	CASSLTAYNSPLHF	TGTGCCAGCAGCCTGACAGCCTATAATTCACCCCTCCACTTT
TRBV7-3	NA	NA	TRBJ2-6	CASTLPAGANVLTF	TGTGCCAGCACACTCCCGGCTGGGGCCAACGTCCTGACTTTC
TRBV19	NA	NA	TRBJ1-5	CASRSGREKVQPQHF	TGTGCCAGCAGGAGCGGCCGAGAGAAGGTCCAGCCCCAGCATTTT
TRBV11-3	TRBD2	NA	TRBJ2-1	CASSSRGGVYNEQFF	TGTGCCAGCAGCTCCCGGGGGGGAGTCTACAATGAGCAGTTCTTC
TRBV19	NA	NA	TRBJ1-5	CASSIAGYNQPQHF	TGTGCCAGTAGTATAGCAGGGTATAATCAGCCCCAGCATTTT
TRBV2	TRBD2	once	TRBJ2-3	CASSEAGTSGGYTQYF	TGTGCCAGCAGTGAGGCCGGGACTAGCGGGGGCTATACGCAGTATTTT
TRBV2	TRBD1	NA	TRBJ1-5	CASSGDREGNQPQHF	TGTGCCAGCAGCGGGGACAGGGAGGGCAATCAGCCCCAGCATTTT
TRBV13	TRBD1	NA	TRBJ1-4	CASSLGTGPEKLFF	TGTGCCAGCAGCCTCGGGACAGGCCCAGAAAAACTGTTTTTT
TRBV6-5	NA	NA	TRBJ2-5	CASSLDSGQETQYF	TGTGCCAGCAGTTTGGACTCCGGCCAAGAGACCCAGTACTTC
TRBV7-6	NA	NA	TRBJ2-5	CASSLSGAAGHLQYF	TGTGCCAGCAGCTTATCAGGGGCCGCCGGCCATCTCCAGTACTTC
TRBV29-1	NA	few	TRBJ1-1	CSVEVGATQVGTEAFF	TGCAGCGTTGAAGTAGGGGCCACCCAGGTGGGGACTGAAGCTTTCTTT
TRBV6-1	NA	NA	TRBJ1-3	CASSEGRRNTIYF	TGTGCCAGCAGCGAAGGCAGGAGAAACACCATATATTTT
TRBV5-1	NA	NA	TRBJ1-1	CASSLGQITREAFF	TGCGCCAGCAGCTTGGGACAGATCACGCGTGAAGCTTTCTTT
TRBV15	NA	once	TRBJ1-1	CATSRGLGQGKGKDTEAFF	TGTGCCACCAGCAGAGGGTTGGGGCAGGGAAAAGGTAAGGACACTGAAGCTTTCTTT
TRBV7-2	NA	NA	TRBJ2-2	CASTPAHYTGELFF	TGTGCCAGCACCCCCGCTCACTACACCGGGGAGCTGTTTTTT
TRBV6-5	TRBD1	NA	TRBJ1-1	CASSGGSGLGTEAFF	TGTGCCAGTTCAGGGGGCTCAGGTTTAGGGACTGAAGCTTTCTTT
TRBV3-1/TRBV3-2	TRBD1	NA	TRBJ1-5	CASSQVGGTGGYQPQHF	TGTGCCAGCAGCCAAGTAGGGGGGACAGGGGGTTATCAGCCCCAGCATTTT
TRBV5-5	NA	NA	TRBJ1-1	CASSSMSRNTEAFF	TGTGCCAGCAGCTCTATGTCACGGAACACTGAAGCTTTCTTT
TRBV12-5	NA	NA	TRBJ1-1	CASGLVRGGTEAFF	TGTGCTAGTGGTTTGGTCCGGGGAGGCACTGAAGCTTTCTTT
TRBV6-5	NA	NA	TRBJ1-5	CASPTQRPGEQPQHF	TGTGCCAGCCCGACCCAACGGCCGGGGGAGCAGCCCCAGCATTTT
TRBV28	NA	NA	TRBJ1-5	CASSKAGSNQPQHF	TGTGCCAGCAGTAAAGCAGGGAGCAATCAGCCCCAGCATTTT
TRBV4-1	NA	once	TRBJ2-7	CASSLQRIQDEQYF	TGCGCCAGCAGCCTACAGCGGATTCAGGACGAGCAGTACTTC
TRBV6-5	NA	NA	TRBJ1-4	CASSSSQGPRILFF	TGTGCCAGCAGTTCTTCACAGGGCCCTCGGATTCTGTTTTTT
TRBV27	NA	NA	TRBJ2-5	CASRPMSGVGETQYF	TGTGCCAGCAGACCCATGTCGGGGGTCGGAGAGACCCAGTACTTC
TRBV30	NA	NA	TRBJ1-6	CAWRGLMNSPLHF	TGTGCCTGGAGAGGACTGATGAATTCACCCCTCCACTTT
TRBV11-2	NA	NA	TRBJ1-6	CASSLTGQHNSPLHF	TGTGCCAGCAGCTTAACCGGACAGCATAATTCACCCCTCCACTTT
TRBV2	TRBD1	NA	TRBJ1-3	CASSDPLDRAGNTIYF	TGTGCCAGCAGTGATCCCCTGGACAGGGCCGGAAACACCATATATTTT
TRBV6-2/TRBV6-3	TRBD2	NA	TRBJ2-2	CASSPRSGGADTGELFF	TGTGCCAGCAGCCCCCGCAGCGGGGGGGCCGACACCGGGGAGCTGTTTTTT
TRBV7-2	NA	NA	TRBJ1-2	CASSQDFLNYGYTF	TGTGCCAGCAGTCAGGATTTCCTCAACTATGGCTACACCTTC
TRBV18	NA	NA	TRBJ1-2	CASSPYPNNYGYTF	TGTGCCAGCTCACCATATCCTAATAACTATGGCTACACCTTC